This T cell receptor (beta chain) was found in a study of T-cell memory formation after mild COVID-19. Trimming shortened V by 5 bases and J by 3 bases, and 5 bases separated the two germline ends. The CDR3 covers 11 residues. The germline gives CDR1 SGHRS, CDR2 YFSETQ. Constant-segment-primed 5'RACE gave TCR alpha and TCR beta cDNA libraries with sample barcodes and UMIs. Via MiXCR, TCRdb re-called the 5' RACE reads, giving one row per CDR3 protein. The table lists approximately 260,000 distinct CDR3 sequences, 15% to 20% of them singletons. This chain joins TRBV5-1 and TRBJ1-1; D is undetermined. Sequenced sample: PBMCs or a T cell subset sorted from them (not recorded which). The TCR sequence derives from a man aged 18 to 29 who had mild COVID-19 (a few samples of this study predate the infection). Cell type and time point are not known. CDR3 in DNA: TGCGCCAGCAGGATGGACACTGAAGCTTTCTTT. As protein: CASRMDTEAFF.